These T cell receptor beta chains were read from a single sample in a study of blood T cell repertoires in COVID-19. Assay used: immunoSEQ multiplex PCR; TCRdb lists only in-frame clones, some missing. The sample includes hundreds of thousands of clones, approximately 86% of them seen just once. Input material: peripheral blood. The receptors shown here come from a man aged 35 to 55 with acute or convalescent COVID-19. Both conserved end residues are part of each CDR3. The D gene is left open where the match is weak. Clone size is stated in some rows and not others, as once, few, many or a class when expanded.

v_call	d_call	j_call	clone_size	cdr3_aa	cdr3_nt
TRBV6-5	TRBD1	TRBJ2-1	.	CASSYSWQGAHEQFF	TGTGCCAGCAGTTACTCCTGGCAGGGGGCCCATGAGCAGTTCTTC
TRBV5-1	TRBD2	TRBJ2-1	.	CASSYTSGAVNEQFF	TGCGCCAGCAGTTATACTAGCGGGGCGGTAAATGAGCAGTTCTTC
TRBV5-4	.	TRBJ2-7	.	CASSSSSYEQYF	TGTGCCAGCAGTTCGAGCTCCTACGAGCAGTACTTC
TRBV7-2	TRBD1	TRBJ1-5	once	CASSPGDRPLNQPQHF	TGTGCCAGCAGCCCTGGGGACAGACCCCTCAATCAGCCCCAGCATTTT
TRBV19	TRBD1	TRBJ1-6	.	CASRVTGQGSPLHF	TGTGCCAGTAGGGTGACAGGGCAAGGATCACCCCTCCACTTT
TRBV20-1	TRBD1	TRBJ1-2	few	CSARGQGGVTF	TGCAGTGCTAGAGGGCAGGGGGGAGTAACCTTC
TRBV9	TRBD1	TRBJ2-2	few	CASSLDRVTGELFF	TGTGCCAGCAGCCTGGACAGGGTCACCGGGGAGCTGTTTTTT
TRBV10-1	.	TRBJ2-2	.	CASGRWQGQKNTGELFF	TGCGCCAGCGGGCGGTGGCAGGGCCAGAAAAACACCGGGGAGCTGTTTTTT
TRBV7-2	TRBD1	TRBJ1-6	.	CASSLLRQGDSPLHF	TGTGCCAGCAGCTTATTGCGCCAGGGGGATTCACCCCTCCACTTT
TRBV10-1	TRBD1	TRBJ1-2	.	CASSRDRSIYGYTF	TGCGCCAGCAGTCGGGACAGAAGTATCTATGGCTACACCTTC
TRBV7-6	.	TRBJ1-6	.	CASSPRTDLYNSPLHF	TGTGCCAGCAGCCCGAGGACAGACCTCTATAATTCACCCCTCCACTTT
TRBV18	TRBD1	TRBJ2-7	.	CASSPQLGQGALEQYF	TGTGCCAGCTCACCACAGTTGGGACAGGGGGCGCTTGAGCAGTACTTC
TRBV9	.	TRBJ1-2	.	CASSVIGDYYGYTF	TGTGCCAGCAGCGTCATCGGGGACTACTATGGCTACACCTTC
TRBV5-4	TRBD2	TRBJ2-1	.	CASSLSGGHYNEQFF	TGTGCCAGCAGTCTTAGCGGGGGGCATTACAATGAGCAGTTCTTC
TRBV11-2	TRBD1	TRBJ2-3	.	CASSRGQARTDTQYF	TGTGCCAGCAGCCGGGGACAGGCCCGCACAGATACGCAGTATTTT
TRBV6-5	TRBD1	TRBJ2-4	.	CASSSDRANIQYF	TGTGCCAGCAGTTCGGACAGGGCGAACATTCAGTACTTC
TRBV2	.	TRBJ2-1	.	CASSVVNPSSYNEQFF	TGTGCCAGCAGTGTCGTAAACCCGAGCTCCTACAATGAGCAGTTCTTC
TRBV7-2	TRBD1	TRBJ2-6	.	CASSAPGRGPGANVLTF	TGTGCCAGCAGCGCCCCAGGTAGGGGGCCTGGGGCCAACGTCCTGACTTTC
TRBV10-2	.	TRBJ2-7	.	CASSDADTYEQYF	TGCGCCAGCAGTGATGCAGATACCTACGAGCAGTACTTC
TRBV10-2	.	TRBJ1-2	.	CASSDVEGNYGYTF	TGCGCCAGCAGTGATGTGGAGGGTAACTATGGCTACACCTTC
TRBV7-2	TRBD2	TRBJ2-3	.	CASSIGTSGSTQYF	TGTGCCAGCAGCATAGGGACTAGCGGGAGTACGCAGTATTTT
TRBV9	.	TRBJ2-3	.	CASSVATIPAVTDTQYF	TGTGCCAGCAGCGTAGCTACTATCCCCGCAGTTACAGATACGCAGTATTTT
TRBV10-3	.	TRBJ2-7	.	CAISESGRPYEQYF	TGTGCCATCAGTGAGTCGGGCAGGCCCTACGAGCAGTACTTC
TRBV4-3	TRBD2	TRBJ2-7	few	CASSQVAGAYEQYF	TGCGCCAGCAGCCAAGTAGCGGGAGCCTACGAGCAGTACTTC